The 19 T cell receptor beta chains below were found in one sample sequenced in a study of cytomegalovirus exposure and HLA in healthy donors. Primers: 60 Vbeta forward and 13 Jbeta reverse. Sequencing used immunoSEQ multiplex PCR; TCRdb keeps in-frame clones, though not all of them. This table holds about 220,000 clones, approximately 83% found once. Sample: PBMCs. The receptors were sampled from a boy aged 2 to 10 in good health and CMV-seronegative.

CDR3 bases: TGCGCCAGCAGCCAAGTGGAGGGGCGCAATTCACCCCTCCACTTT. This translates into CASSQVEGRNSPLHF. The chain is built from TRBV4-1 and TRBJ1-6; tentatively, D is TRBD1 (5 bases). CDR1 MGHRA and CDR2 YSYEKL come from the germline V gene. This CDR3 is built from 15 residues. Trimming took off 1 base at V and 7 bases at J, with 11 bases between the two ends.

Notes on this clone: The sample has other DNA sequences that encode this CDR3 too. The V and J genes are TRBV6-5 and TRBJ2-3; no firm D call. This CDR3 contains 14 residues. Trimming removed 0 bases from V and 1 base from J, with 5 bases in between. Germline assignment: CDR1 MNHEY and CDR2 SVGAGI. This CDR3 reads CASSYSGGTDTQYF. The CDR3 region has the DNA TGTGCCAGCAGTTACTCGGGCGGCACAGATACGCAGTATTTT.

This CDR3 reads CASSITTSKNIQYF. The CDR3 DNA reads TGTGCCAGCAGTATTACCACTTCCAAAAACATTCAGTACTTC. V usage is TRBV6-5 and J usage is TRBJ2-4, with unresolved D. CDR1 is MNHEY, CDR2 SVGAGI, per germline. The CDR3 is 14 residues long. Trimming took 5 bases from V and 2 from J, leaving 10 bases between them.

This sequence joins TRBV2 and TRBJ2-5; TRBD2 agrees at 8 bases. The J segment lost 0 bases and the V segment lost 3 bases, leaving 6 bases of the junction unmatched. The germline CDR1 and CDR2 sequences are SNHLY and FYNNEI. CDR3 size: 16 residues. The CDR3, as DNA: TGTGCCAGCAGTGATTGGAGCGGGGGAAACCAAGAGACCCAGTACTTC. It encodes CASSDWSGGNQETQYF.

The V gene is TRBV5-1, the J gene TRBJ1-2; D gene ambiguous. V lost 4 bases, J lost 6 bases, and 16 bases lay in between. CDR1 and CDR2 (germline): SGHRS, YFSETQ. The CDR3 is 14 residues long. The CDR3 nucleotides read TGCGCCAGCAGCCCCGGTGTGGGCGTGCATGGCTACACCTTC. Translation: CASSPGVGVHGYTF. The whole variable domain, filled in from reference TRBV5-1 and TRBJ1-2, reads KAGVTQTPRYLIKTRGQQVTLSCSPISGHRSVSWYQQTPGQGLQFLFEYFSETQRNKGNFPGRFSGRQFSNSRSEMNVSTLELGDSALYLCASSPGVGVHGYTFGSGTRLTVV.

The chain links TRBV4-1 to TRBJ2-3; 9 nucleotides match TRBD1. Germline CDR1 reads MGHRA; CDR2 reads YSYEKL. The CDR3 spans 16 residues. J was trimmed by 5 bases and V by 2 bases; bases with no gene match: 8. The CDR3 region is CASSQRGQGYKDTQYF. DNA of the CDR3: TGCGCCAGCAGCCAAAGGGGACAGGGCTACAAAGATACGCAGTATTTT.

The chain joins TRBV6-5 to TRBJ1-2, with unresolved D. Germline V lookup: CDR1 MNHEY, CDR2 SVGAGI. Trimming cost V 3 bases and J 8 bases, with 19 bases left between them. CDR3 size: 15 residues. In DNA, the CDR3 is TGTGCCAGCAGTTATCCATCGTCCGGATCGGGGGGCTACACCTTC. Protein sequence: CASSYPSSGSGGYTF.

The chain has TRBV6-1 and TRBJ2-1, with unresolved D. The germline V gene encodes CDR1 MNHNS and CDR2 SASEGT. Trimming shortened V by 2 bases and J by 14 bases, and 13 bases separated the two germline ends. CDR3 length equals 12 residues. The CDR3 loop reads CASSELRDWEFF. Written as DNA, the CDR3 is TGTGCCAGCAGTGAACTTCGAGACTGGGAGTTCTTC.

The chain employs TRBV11-3 and TRBJ2-3; 14 positions match TRBD2. From germline, CDR1 is SGHNT and CDR2 YENEEA. The CDR3 covers 15 residues. Trimming took 5 bases from V and 4 from J; bases not matched to a gene: 2. The CDR3 nucleotides are TGTGCCAGCAGCCCGACTAGCGGGAGGGCAGATACGCAGTATTTT. As protein: CASSPTSGRADTQYF.

The chain uses TRBV2 and TRBJ1-4; 10 bases match TRBD1. With V trimmed by 6 bases and J by 6 bases, 4 bases remained unmatched. The CDR3 consists of 14 residues. Per germline, CDR1 SNHLY and CDR2 FYNNEI. The DNA for the CDR3 is TGTGCCAGCAGCCGGACAGGGGGGGATGAAAAACTGTTTTTT. It specifies CASSRTGGDEKLFF.

The rearrangement joins TRBV29-1 to TRBJ2-1; D perhaps matches TRBD1 (5 bases). CDR1 SQVTM and CDR2 ANQGSEA come from the germline V gene. CDR3 length: 15 residues. V lost 3 bases to trimming and J lost 4 bases, with 16 bases between them. CDR3 coding DNA: TGCAGCGTTGAGGGGCGACCCAACAAGTACAATGAGCAGTTCTTC. This gives the protein CSVEGRPNKYNEQFF.

This clone was observed a single time. CDR3 loop: CATSLTGERAAFF. In DNA form, the CDR3 reads TGTGCCACCAGCTTAACAGGGGAGAGGGCAGCTTTCTTT. This chain uses TRBV10-3 with TRBJ1-1; TRBD1 matches at 7 bases. V was pared by 10 bases and J by 10 bases, with 15 bases of the junction left unmatched. The V gene's germline CDR1 is ENHRY and CDR2 SYGVKD. The CDR3 extends over 13 amino acids.

Here the CDR3 DNA reads TGTGCCAGCAGCTTAGTTCAGGGATCTGAAAAACTGTTTTTT. It codes for CASSLVQGSEKLFF. This chain uses TRBV7-2 with TRBJ1-4; perhaps TRBD1 as D (5 bases). Germline V gene data show CDR1 as SGHTA and CDR2 as FQGNSA. The ends were cut back, 1 base at V and 7 bases at J, with 10 bases in the middle. CDR3 length equals 14 residues.

This chain connects TRBV7-2 to TRBJ2-2; 7 positions match TRBD1. CDR1 and CDR2 from the germline V gene are SGHTA and FQGNSA. Unmatched junction bases numbered 7, after V lost 5 bases and J lost 4 bases. The CDR3 sequence is 15 residues long. In DNA form, the CDR3 reads TGTGCCAGCAGCCCGCAGGGGGTAGGCACCGGGGAGCTGTTTTTT. As protein: CASSPQGVGTGELFF.

The rearrangement uses TRBV5-4 and TRBJ1-2, with 10 bases fitting TRBD1. Germline V gene data show CDR1 as SGHNT and CDR2 as YYREEE (reference sequence). Germline trimming cut 3 bases from V and 8 bases from J; bases unmatched to any gene: 7. CDR3 length: 14 amino acids. The CDR3 DNA is TGTGCCAGCAGCTCCCGGGACAGGGGATACGGCTACACCTTC. It encodes CASSSRDRGYGYTF.

The sample holds one count of this clone. V and J are TRBV25-1 and TRBJ2-7, with D possibly being TRBD2 (6 bases). Trimming cost V 6 bases and J 5 bases, with 14 bases left between them. CDR3 size: 13 residues. Per germline, CDR1 MGHDK and CDR2 SYGVNS. The CDR3 nucleotides are TGTGCCAGCAGCACTGGAGGAGGGAACGAGCAGTACTTC. Protein: CASSTGGGNEQYF.

The chain carries TRBV11-2 and TRBJ2-7; 8 bases align to TRBD2. This CDR3 region has 14 residues. Germline loops: CDR1 SGHAT, CDR2 FQNNGV. J was trimmed by 6 bases and V by 0 bases; bases with no gene match: 4. CDR3: CASSLDSGGSEQYF. The CDR3 DNA is TGTGCCAGCAGCTTAGATTCGGGAGGGAGCGAGCAGTACTTC.

The chain carries TRBV7-9 and TRBJ2-1, with D unclear. The CDR3 is 14 amino acids. V dropped 5 bases and J dropped 9 bases, with 17 bases sitting between them. CDR1 is SEHNR and CDR2 is FQNEAQ in the germline V gene (reference sequence). CDR3 sequence reads: CASSLSPAHGEQFF. CDR3 coding DNA: TGTGCCAGCAGCCTATCCCCCGCGCATGGTGAGCAGTTCTTC.

The V and J genes are TRBV7-9 and TRBJ2-2; D is ambiguous. CDR3 size: 12 residues. Trimming removed 5 bases at V and 3 bases at J, with 4 bases between. Germline V gives CDR1 SEHNR, CDR2 FQNEAQ (reference sequence). CDR3 nucleotides: TGTGCCAGCAGCCGGGACACCGGGGAGCTGTTTTTT. Translation gives CASSRDTGELFF.